Listed below are T cell receptor beta chains from one sample, sequenced in a study of OX40 agonist ivuxolimab in advanced cancers. Clones were sequenced by immunoSEQ multiplex PCR, and TCRdb holds only the in-frame ones, with some missing. The repertoire holds over 60,000 clones, over 90% seen once, with 15% to 17% in the top ten. The sample was CD4+ or CD8+ T cells sorted from blood, taken in a trial of the OX40 agonist ivuxolimab. These receptors came from an adult with an advanced solid tumor such as melanoma, head and neck, liver or kidney cancer. Each CDR3 is given with its conserved first and last residue. The D gene is left open where the match is weak. Clone size is not always given. Where it is, it says once, few, many or a class for expanded clones.

V gene	D gene	J gene	clone size	CDR3 protein	CDR3 DNA
TRBV29-1	-	TRBJ2-7	-	CSVETRLSYEQYF	TGCAGCGTTGAAACCCGACTGAGCTACGAGCAGTACTTC
TRBV7-9	TRBD2	TRBJ2-1	-	CASRPSGTRDNEQFF	TGTGCCAGCAGGCCGTCCGGGACTAGGGACAATGAGCAGTTCTTC
TRBV5-4	-	TRBJ1-1	-	CASSTNTEAFF	TGTGCCAGCAGCACGAACACTGAAGCTTTCTTT
TRBV28	-	TRBJ1-3	-	CASSLTRIGNTIYF	TGTGCCAGCAGTTTAACCAGAATTGGAAACACCATATATTTT
TRBV7-9	-	TRBJ1-1	-	CASSSPRGGMNTEAFF	TGTGCCAGCAGCTCCCCCCGCGGGGGGATGAACACTGAAGCTTTCTTT
TRBV27	TRBD1	TRBJ1-5	once	CASSFGQGAGQPQHF	TGTGCCAGCAGTTTCGGACAGGGGGCTGGTCAGCCCCAGCATTTT
TRBV19	TRBD1	TRBJ2-7	-	CASSPGTGAYEQYF	TGTGCCAGTAGTCCCGGGACAGGGGCCTACGAGCAGTACTTC
TRBV7-7	-	TRBJ2-5	-	CASSLNDWGSTVTQYF	TGTGCCAGCAGTCTTAACGACTGGGGGAGTACGGTGACCCAGTACTTC
TRBV9	-	TRBJ2-3	-	CASSAAGTGTDTQYF	TGTGCCAGCAGCGCCGCCGGGACTGGCACAGATACGCAGTATTTT
TRBV28	-	TRBJ2-7	few	CASSSPYEQYF	TGTGCCAGCAGTTCCCCCTACGAGCAGTACTTC
TRBV6-1	TRBD2	TRBJ2-7	-	CASSEVNSGGFNEQYF	TGTGCCAGCAGTGAAGTGAATAGCGGGGGGTTCAACGAGCAGTACTTC
TRBV13	-	TRBJ1-3	once	CASSLVASPGNTIYF	TGTGCCAGCAGCTTAGTGGCTTCTCCTGGAAACACCATATATTTT
TRBV5-4	TRBD1	TRBJ1-2	-	CASSIFPGQGEDGYTF	TGTGCCAGCAGTATATTTCCGGGACAGGGGGAGGATGGCTACACCTTC
TRBV28	TRBD1	TRBJ2-7	-	CASSWDRGGSNEQYF	TGTGCCAGCAGTTGGGACAGGGGAGGTAGCAACGAGCAGTACTTC
TRBV27	-	TRBJ2-3	-	CASSWGSTDTQYF	TGTGCCAGCAGTTGGGGGAGCACAGATACGCAGTATTTT
TRBV14	-	TRBJ2-7	-	CASSQSPKSYEQYF	TGTGCCAGCAGCCAATCACCCAAATCCTACGAGCAGTACTTC
TRBV4-1	-	TRBJ2-3	-	CASSQDGGAYSTDTQYF	TGCGCCAGCAGCCAAGATGGGGGGGCATATAGCACAGATACGCAGTATTTT
TRBV27	TRBD2	TRBJ2-7	-	CASSPPAGGFAEQYF	TGTGCCAGCAGTCCACCAGCGGGAGGGTTTGCCGAGCAGTACTTC
TRBV5-4	TRBD2	TRBJ2-1	-	CASSSLAGPTYNEQFF	TGTGCCAGCAGCTCCTTAGCGGGACCTACCTACAATGAGCAGTTCTTC
TRBV7-2	-	TRBJ2-2	-	CASSPGTPNTGELFF	TGTGCCAGCAGTCCCGGGACTCCGAACACCGGGGAGCTGTTTTTT
TRBV6-6	TRBD1	TRBJ2-4	-	CASNDDRGNGYIQYF	TGTGCCAGCAATGATGACAGGGGCAATGGATACATTCAGTACTTC
TRBV28	-	TRBJ2-7	-	CASSTYEQYF	TGTGCCAGCAGTACCTACGAGCAGTACTTC
TRBV11-2	TRBD2	TRBJ2-1	-	CASSLELAGGLDEQFF	TGTGCCAGCAGCTTAGAGCTAGCGGGAGGATTAGATGAGCAGTTCTTC
TRBV7-6	-	TRBJ2-1	-	CASTGGGGNEQFF	TGTGCCAGCACCGGGGGTGGGGGAAATGAGCAGTTCTTC
TRBV4-1	-	TRBJ1-6	-	CASSLGQSNSPLHF	TGCGCCAGCAGCCTTGGACAGTCCAATTCACCCCTCCACTTT
TRBV6-6	-	TRBJ1-1	-	CASSPRGAMNTEAFF	TGTGCCAGCAGTCCCCGAGGAGCAATGAACACTGAAGCTTTCTTT
TRBV7-9	-	TRBJ1-1	-	CASSLGGGRGAFF	TGTGCCAGCAGCTTAGGCGGGGGGCGGGGAGCTTTCTTT
TRBV2	-	TRBJ1-1	-	CASGLTDNTEAFF	TGTGCCAGCGGGTTGACAGATAACACTGAAGCTTTCTTT
TRBV4-3	-	TRBJ1-1	-	CASSQYTGQRGWVNTEAFF	TGCGCCAGCAGCCAATATACAGGCCAAAGGGGGTGGGTGAACACTGAAGCTTTCTTT
TRBV5-4	TRBD2	TRBJ2-5	-	CASSLEGLAGGGAQYF	TGTGCCAGCAGCTTGGAGGGACTAGCGGGAGGTGGGGCCCAGTACTTC
TRBV15	TRBD1	TRBJ2-2	-	CATSPTTGESTGELFF	TGTGCCACCAGCCCCACGACAGGGGAGAGCACCGGGGAGCTGTTTTTT
TRBV7-9	-	TRBJ1-6	-	CASSLGSLRGSPLHF	TGTGCCAGCAGCTTAGGGTCCCTGCGCGGTTCACCCCTCCACTTT
TRBV5-1	TRBD1	TRBJ2-7	-	CASSFTGDEQYF	TGCGCCAGCAGCTTCACAGGGGACGAGCAGTACTTC
TRBV10-3	-	TRBJ1-5	-	CAISEEGSNQPQHF	TGTGCCATCAGTGAGGAGGGGAGCAATCAGCCCCAGCATTTT
TRBV7-9	-	TRBJ2-1	-	CASSPPQGVSEQFF	TGTGCCAGCAGTCCTCCTCAGGGAGTTAGTGAGCAGTTCTTC
TRBV27	-	TRBJ2-7	-	CASSPGGLEQYF	TGTGCCAGCAGCCCCGGAGGCTTAGAGCAGTACTTC
TRBV27	TRBD1	TRBJ2-7	-	CASSLPGQGTYEQYF	TGTGCCAGCAGTTTGCCGGGACAGGGTACCTACGAGCAGTACTTC